This T cell receptor (beta chain) emerged from a study of shared clonotypes between healthy human individuals. About the research overall: Plates per donor: three CD4 naive, three CD4 memory, two CD8 naive, one CD8 memory.

The CDR3 length is 14 residues. Germline CDR1 and CDR2: SGHTA and FQGTGA. J gave up 6 bases and V 5 bases, and 7 bases lay outside the gene matches. Using immunoSEQ multiplex PCR, the repertoire was profiled, and TCRdb retains in-frame clones only, with some absent. The profile covers 2 million to 3 million clones, with 90% to 95% appearing a single time and over 0.12% taken by the ten largest. Caucasian adults living in Nashville, Tennessee, provided all samples. The specimen was naive CD4+ T cells sorted from blood. As to subset: CD45RA+ positively selected. The chain couples TRBV7-3 to TRBJ1-2; 9 bases line up with TRBD1. The receptor was isolated from a young man in good health. Here the CDR3 DNA reads TGTGCCAGCAGCCGCACAGGGGGCGCGAATGGCTACACCTTC. Translating gives CASSRTGGANGYTF.